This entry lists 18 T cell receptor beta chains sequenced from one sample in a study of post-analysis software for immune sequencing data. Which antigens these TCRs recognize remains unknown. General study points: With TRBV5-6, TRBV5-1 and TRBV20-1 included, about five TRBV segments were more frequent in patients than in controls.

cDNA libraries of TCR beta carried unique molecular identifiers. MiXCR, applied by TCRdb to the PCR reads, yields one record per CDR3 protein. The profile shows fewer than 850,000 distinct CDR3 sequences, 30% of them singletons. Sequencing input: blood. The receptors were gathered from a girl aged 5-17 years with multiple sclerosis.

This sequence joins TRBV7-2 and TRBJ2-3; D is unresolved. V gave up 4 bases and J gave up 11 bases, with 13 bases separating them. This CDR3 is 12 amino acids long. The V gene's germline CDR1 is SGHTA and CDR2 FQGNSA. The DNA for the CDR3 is TGTGCCAGCAGCTCCTCCGGCGTGCAGCAGTATTTT. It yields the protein CASSSSGVQQYF.

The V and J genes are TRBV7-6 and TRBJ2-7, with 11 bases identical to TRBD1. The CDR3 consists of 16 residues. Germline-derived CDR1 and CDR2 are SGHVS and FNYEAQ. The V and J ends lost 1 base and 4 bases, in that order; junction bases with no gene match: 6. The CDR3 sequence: CASSLDRTGGRYEQYF. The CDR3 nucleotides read TGTGCCAGCAGCTTAGATCGGACAGGGGGCCGTTACGAGCAGTACTTC.

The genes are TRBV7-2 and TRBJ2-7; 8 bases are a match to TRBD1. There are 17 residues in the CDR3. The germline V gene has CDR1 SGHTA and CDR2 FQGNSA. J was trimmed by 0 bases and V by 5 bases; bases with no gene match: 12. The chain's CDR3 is CASSRPQWTGNSYEQYF. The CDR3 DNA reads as TGTGCCAGCAGCCGGCCCCAGTGGACAGGGAACTCCTACGAGCAGTACTTC.

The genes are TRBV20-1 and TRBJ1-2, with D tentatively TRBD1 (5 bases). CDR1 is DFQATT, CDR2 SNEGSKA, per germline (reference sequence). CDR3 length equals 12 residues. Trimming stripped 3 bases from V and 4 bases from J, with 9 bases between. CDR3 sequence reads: CSARTVAYGYTF. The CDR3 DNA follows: TGCAGTGCTAGGACAGTGGCCTATGGCTACACCTTC.

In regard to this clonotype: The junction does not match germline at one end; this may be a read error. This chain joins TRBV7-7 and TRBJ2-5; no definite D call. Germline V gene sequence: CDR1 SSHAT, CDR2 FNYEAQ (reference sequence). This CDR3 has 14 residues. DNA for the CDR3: TGTGCTAGCAGCTTTATTGGGTTGCAAGAGACCCAGTACTTC. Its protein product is CASSFIGLQETQYF. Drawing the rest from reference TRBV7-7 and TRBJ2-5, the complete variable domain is GAGVSQSPRYKVTKRGQDVTLRCDPISSHATLYWYQQALGQGPEFLTYFNYEAQPDKSGLPSDRFSAERPEGSISTLTIQRTEQRDSAMYRCASSFIGLQETQYFGPGTRLLVL.

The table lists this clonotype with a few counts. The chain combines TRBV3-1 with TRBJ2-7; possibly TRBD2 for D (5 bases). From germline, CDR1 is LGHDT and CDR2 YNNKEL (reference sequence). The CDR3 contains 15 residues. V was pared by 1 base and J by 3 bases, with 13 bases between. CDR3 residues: CASSQGSGNGYEQYF. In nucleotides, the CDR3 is TGTGCCAGCAGCCAAGGATCCGGGAACGGCTACGAGCAGTACTTC.

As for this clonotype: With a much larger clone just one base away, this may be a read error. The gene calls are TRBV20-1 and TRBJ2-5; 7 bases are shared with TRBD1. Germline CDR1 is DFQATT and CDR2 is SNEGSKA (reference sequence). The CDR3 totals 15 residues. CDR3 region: CSVQRQGLYQEAQYF. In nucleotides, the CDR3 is TGCAGTGTCCAACGACAGGGCCTATACCAAGAGGCCCAGTACTTC.

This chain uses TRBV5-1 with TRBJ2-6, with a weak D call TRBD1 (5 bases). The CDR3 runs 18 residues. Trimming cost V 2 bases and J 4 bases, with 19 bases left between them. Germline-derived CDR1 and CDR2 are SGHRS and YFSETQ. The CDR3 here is CASSFGWGSGSGANVLTF. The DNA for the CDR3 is TGCGCCAGCAGCTTTGGATGGGGCTCGGGCTCCGGGGCCAACGTCCTGACTTTC.

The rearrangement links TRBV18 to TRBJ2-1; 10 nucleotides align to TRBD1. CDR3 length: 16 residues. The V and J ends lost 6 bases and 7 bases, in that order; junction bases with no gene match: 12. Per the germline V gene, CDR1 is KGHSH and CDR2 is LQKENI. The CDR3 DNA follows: TGTGCCAGCTCCCTTAAGCCCGGGACAGGGGATAATGAGCAGTTCTTC. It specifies CASSLKPGTGDNEQFF. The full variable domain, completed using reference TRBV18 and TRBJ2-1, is NAGVMQNPRHLVRRRGQEARLRCSPMKGHSHVYWYRQLPEEGLKFMVYLQKENIIDESGMPKERFSAEFPKEGPSILRIQQVVRGDSAAYFCASSLKPGTGDNEQFFGPGTRLTVL.

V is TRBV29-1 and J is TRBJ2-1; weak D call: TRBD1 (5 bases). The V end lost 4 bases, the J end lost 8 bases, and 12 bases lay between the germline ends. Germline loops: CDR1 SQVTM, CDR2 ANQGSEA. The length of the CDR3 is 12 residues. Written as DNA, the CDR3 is TGCAGCGTTGTTCTAGGGGTCGATGAGCAGTTCTTC. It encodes CSVVLGVDEQFF.

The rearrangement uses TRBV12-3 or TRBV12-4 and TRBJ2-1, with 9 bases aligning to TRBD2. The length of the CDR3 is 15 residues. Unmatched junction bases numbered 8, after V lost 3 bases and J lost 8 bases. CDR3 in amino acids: CASSLGSGSADEQFF. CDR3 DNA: TGTGCCAGCAGTTTGGGTAGCGGGAGTGCCGATGAGCAGTTCTTC.

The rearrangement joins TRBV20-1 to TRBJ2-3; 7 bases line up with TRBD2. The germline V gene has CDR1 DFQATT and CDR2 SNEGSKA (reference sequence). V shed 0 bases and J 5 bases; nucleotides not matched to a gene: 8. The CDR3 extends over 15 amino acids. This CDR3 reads CSARDFYGEGDTQYF. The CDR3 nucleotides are TGCAGTGCTAGAGATTTCTACGGGGAGGGAGATACGCAGTATTTT.

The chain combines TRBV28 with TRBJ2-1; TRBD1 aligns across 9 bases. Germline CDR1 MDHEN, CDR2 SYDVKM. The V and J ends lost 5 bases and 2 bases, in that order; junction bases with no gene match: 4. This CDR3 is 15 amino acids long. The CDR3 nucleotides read TGTGCCAGCAGTGTGGGACAGGGCCCCTACAATGAGCAGTTCTTC. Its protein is CASSVGQGPYNEQFF.

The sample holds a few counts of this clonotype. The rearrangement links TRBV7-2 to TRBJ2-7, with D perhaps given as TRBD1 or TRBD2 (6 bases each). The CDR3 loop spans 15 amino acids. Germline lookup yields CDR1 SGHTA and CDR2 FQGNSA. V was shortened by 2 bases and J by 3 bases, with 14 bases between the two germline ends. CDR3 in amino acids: CASSLRGQGVYEQYF. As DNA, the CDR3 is TGTGCCAGCAGCTTACGGGGGCAGGGCGTCTACGAGCAGTACTTC. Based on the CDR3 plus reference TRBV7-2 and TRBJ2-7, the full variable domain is GAGVSQSPSNKVTEKGKDVELRCDPISGHTALYWYRQSLGQGLEFLIYFQGNSAPDKSGLPSDRFSAERTGGSVSTLTIQRTQQEDSAVYLCASSLRGQGVYEQYFGPGTRLTVT.

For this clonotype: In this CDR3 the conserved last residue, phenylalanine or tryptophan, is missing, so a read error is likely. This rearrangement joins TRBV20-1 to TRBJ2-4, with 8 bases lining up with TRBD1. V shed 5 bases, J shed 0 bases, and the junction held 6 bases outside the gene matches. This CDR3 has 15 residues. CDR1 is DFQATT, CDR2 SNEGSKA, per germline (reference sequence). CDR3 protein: CSAGPGQAAKNIQYC. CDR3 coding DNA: TGCAGTGCTGGCCCGGGACAGGCAGCCAAAAACATTCAGTACTGC.

The CDR3 here is CASSYSYNYGYTF. Written as DNA, the CDR3 is TGTGCCAGCAGTTACTCGTATAACTATGGCTACACCTTC. J is TRBJ1-2 and V is TRBV6-5, with D unresolved. The CDR3 has 13 amino acids. The V end was cut by 0 bases, the J end by 1 base, with 3 bases between. Germline-derived CDR1 and CDR2 are MNHEY and SVGAGI.

The DNA of the CDR3 is TGCGCCAGCAGCTTGGGGGGCAGAGAAGCTTTCTTT. Its protein product is CASSLGGREAFF. This chain joins TRBV5-1 and TRBJ1-1, with a tentative D call TRBD1 (5 bases). Deletions cut 0 bases from V and 8 bases from J, with 8 bases between. CDR1 SGHRS and CDR2 YFSETQ come from the germline V gene. The CDR3 is made up of 12 amino acids.

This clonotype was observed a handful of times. CDR3 nucleotides: TGTGCCAGCAGTCCTGGACAGGTTCTCGATGAGCAGTTCTTC. This gives the protein CASSPGQVLDEQFF. The chain combines TRBV12-3 or TRBV12-4 with TRBJ2-1; 7 bases match TRBD1. V lost 5 bases to trimming and J lost 8 bases; unmatched junction nucleotides: 9. The CDR3 totals 14 residues.